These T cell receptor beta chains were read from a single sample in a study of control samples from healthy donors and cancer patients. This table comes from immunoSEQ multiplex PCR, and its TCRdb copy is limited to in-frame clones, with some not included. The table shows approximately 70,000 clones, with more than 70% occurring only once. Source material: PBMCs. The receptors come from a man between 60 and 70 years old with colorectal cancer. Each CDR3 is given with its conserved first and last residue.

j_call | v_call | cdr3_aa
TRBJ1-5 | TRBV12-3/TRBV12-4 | CASTPQQGQPQHF
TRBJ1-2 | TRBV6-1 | CASSDRLWYGYTF
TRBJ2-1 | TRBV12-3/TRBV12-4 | CASSPSRVGEQFF
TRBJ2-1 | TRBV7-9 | CASSTWRDRAYNEQFF
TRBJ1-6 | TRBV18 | CASSQQGSGGPLHF
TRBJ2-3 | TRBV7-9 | CASSPKTSGGPQYTQYF
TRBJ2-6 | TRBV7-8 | CASSSLVRGTNVLTF
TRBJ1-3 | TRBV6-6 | CASSKQGRSPGNTIYF
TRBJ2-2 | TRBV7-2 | CASSPAPRNTGELFF
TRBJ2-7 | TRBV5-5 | CASSGTSSVYEQYF